The entry below gives a single T cell receptor (beta chain) sequence along with its context. The length of the CDR3 is 16 residues. The germline CDR1 and CDR2 sequences are SGDLS and YYNGEE. V gave up 2 bases and J gave up 1 base, with 13 bases separating them. This sample was taken from a study of blood T cell repertoires in COVID-19. Study context: Both acute and convalescent COVID-19 samples were obtained from the United States, Italy and Spain. T cells, B-cell-depleted T cells, or PBMCs supplied cDNA or gDNA.

In the original analysis: From reference gene primer amplification, estimates of nucleated cell counts were derived. The data were produced by immunoSEQ multiplex PCR, yet TCRdb's version contains in-frame clones alone and is incomplete. That table gives V, J and clone size, and the DNA gave D and trimming. The sample includes around 130,000 clones, around nine tenths of them seen just once. A Seattle source enrolled patients during active infection and followed them longitudinally. Sequenced material: peripheral blood. This receptor was taken from a man aged 60 to 69 with COVID-19, enrolled during active disease. This chain links TRBV9 with TRBJ1-3, with D perhaps TRBD1 (5 bases). CDR3: CASSVAYRMSGNTIYF. The CDR3 DNA reads as TGTGCCAGCAGCGTGGCCTACAGGATGTCTGGAAACACCATATATTTT.